These 17 T cell receptor beta chains came from one sample sequenced in a study of T-cell memory formation after mild COVID-19. TCRdb reanalysed the 5' RACE reads using MiXCR and keeps one entry per CDR3 protein. The sample yields about 110,000 distinct CDR3 sequences, 12% seen once. The sequencing input was PBMCs or a T cell subset sorted from them (not recorded which). Receptors were obtained from an adult woman who had mild COVID-19 (a few samples of this study predate the infection). Cell type and time point are not known.

This clonotype was observed a few times. The chain joins TRBV5-1 to TRBJ1-1; TRBD1 agrees at 8 bases. Germline V gene data show CDR1 as SGHRS and CDR2 as YFSETQ. This CDR3 is built from 17 residues. Trimming removed 0 bases from V and 7 bases from J; junction bases left unmatched: 14. CDR3 region: CASSLEAGGQAPFEAFF. Here the CDR3 DNA reads TGCGCCAGCAGCTTGGAGGCAGGGGGCCAGGCCCCATTTGAAGCTTTCTTT. Based on the CDR3 plus reference TRBV5-1 and TRBJ1-1, the full variable domain is KAGVTQTPRYLIKTRGQQVTLSCSPISGHRSVSWYQQTPGQGLQFLFEYFSETQRNKGNFPGRFSGRQFSNSRSEMNVSTLELGDSALYLCASSLEAGGQAPFEAFFGQGTRLTVV.

The sample holds a few counts of this clonotype. This chain joins TRBV12-3 or TRBV12-4 and TRBJ2-3; TRBD2 is a possible D gene (7 bases). The ends were cut back, 1 base at V and 3 bases at J, with 17 bases in the middle. The CDR3 loop spans 17 amino acids. CDR3 residues: CASSLGVRGAGTDTQYF. The CDR3 nucleotides are TGTGCCAGCAGTTTAGGGGTTCGGGGGGCCGGAACAGATACGCAGTATTTT.

This clonotype came up a few times. The chain recombines TRBV20-1 with TRBJ1-6, with D perhaps matching TRBD1 (6 bases). The germline V gene encodes CDR1 DFQATT and CDR2 SNEGSKA (reference sequence). V was pared by 3 bases and J by 0 bases, with 12 bases between. The CDR3 length is 16 residues. CDR3 in DNA: TGCAGTGCTAGGGACAGAATCAACTCCTATAATTCACCCCTCCACTTT. Amino acids: CSARDRINSYNSPLHF.

This chain uses TRBV9 with TRBJ1-4, with 9 bases matching TRBD1. This CDR3 has 16 residues. Germline assignment: CDR1 SGDLS and CDR2 YYNGEE. Losses at the gene ends were 4 bases for V and 3 bases for J; bases not matched to a gene: 7. The DNA for the CDR3 is TGTGCCAGCAGCCCTCCCGGGACAGGGTCTAATGAAAAACTGTTTTTT. Amino acid sequence: CASSPPGTGSNEKLFF.

This clonotype was seen at least ten times. The V and J genes are TRBV12-3 or TRBV12-4 and TRBJ2-3, with D possibly matching TRBD2 (5 bases). CDR3 length: 11 residues. The V end lost 2 bases, the J end lost 14 bases, and 11 bases lay between the germline ends. DNA of the CDR3: TGTGCCAGCAGTTTAAGGCGGGCCTTGTATTTT. This gives the protein CASSLRRALYF.

This clonotype has only a few counts. The chain has TRBV11-2 and TRBJ2-2; 12 bases agree with TRBD2. This CDR3 is 17 amino acids long. In germline, CDR1 is SGHAT, CDR2 FQNNGV. Trimming took 4 bases from V and 6 from J; bases not matched to a gene: 9. CDR3 sequence (DNA): TGTGCCAGCAGCTCCTTATCGACTAGCGGGAGAGCCGGGGAGCTGTTTTTT. Protein: CASSSLSTSGRAGELFF.

This clonotype has just a few counts. The V gene is TRBV4-1, the J gene TRBJ1-1; D is undetermined. CDR3 length equals 15 residues. V gave up 3 bases and J gave up 1 base, with 12 bases separating them. In germline, CDR1 is MGHRA, CDR2 YSYEKL. CDR3 DNA: TGCGCCAGCAGCCACCTCCCCCCGGGGAACACTGAAGCTTTCTTT. Translating gives CASSHLPPGNTEAFF.

This clonotype was seen a few times. As DNA, the CDR3 is TGTGCCAGCAGTTACACCACCGACGGATACGAGCAGTACTTC. It translates to CASSYTTDGYEQYF. This sequence joins TRBV6-2 or TRBV6-3 and TRBJ2-7; D call uncertain. Trimming removed 2 bases from V and 4 bases from J, with 12 bases in between. Germline V gene data show CDR1 as MNHEY and CDR2 as SVGEGT. This CDR3 spans 14 amino acids.

The J gene is TRBJ2-3, the V gene TRBV4-1; D could derive from TRBD1 or TRBD2 (6 bases each). CDR3 length equals 15 residues. V lost 0 bases and J lost 5, with 12 bases in between. CDR1 MGHRA and CDR2 YSYEKL come from the germline V gene. Here the CDR3 DNA reads TGCGCCAGCAGCCAAGATGGAGGGGGAGGAGATACGCAGTATTTT. It is translated as CASSQDGGGGDTQYF.

The chain is built from TRBV7-9 and TRBJ1-2, with D perhaps TRBD1 (5 bases). Trimming pared 7 bases from V and 4 bases from J, leaving 25 bases between. In germline, CDR1 is SEHNR, CDR2 FQNEAQ (reference sequence). This CDR3 is built from 17 residues. CDR3 amino acids: CASTTLVRAGKVYGYTF. The CDR3 region has the DNA TGTGCCAGCACCACCCTCGTCCGGGCAGGGAAAGTCTATGGCTACACCTTC. Complete variable domain (other parts from reference TRBV7-9 and TRBJ1-2): DTGVSQNPRHKITKRGQNVTFRCDPISEHNRLYWYRQTLGQGPEFLTYFQNEAQLEKSRLLSDRFSAERPKGSFSTLEIQRTEQGDSAMYLCASTTLVRAGKVYGYTFGSGTRLTVV.

The DNA for the CDR3 is TGTGCCACCAGCCGGGACAGCTATGGCTACACCTTC. This translates into CATSRDSYGYTF. The J gene is TRBJ1-2, the V gene TRBV15; 7 bases line up with TRBD1. Germline CDR1 and CDR2: LNHNV and YYDKDF (reference sequence). Trimming cost V 5 bases and J 4 bases; bases outside gene matches: 1. CDR3 length: 12 residues.

This clonotype is termed medium-sized. The chain has TRBV3-1 and TRBJ2-7; no firm D call. The CDR3 is 12 amino acids. Deletions cut 4 bases from V and 4 bases from J, with 8 bases between. Germline CDR1 reads LGHDT; CDR2 reads YNNKEL (reference sequence). CDR3 loop: CASSRTRYEQYF. Written as DNA, the CDR3 is TGTGCCAGCAGCCGGACCCGATACGAGCAGTACTTC.

In its sample, this clonotype was seen a few times. The J gene is TRBJ2-5, the V gene TRBV11-2; 9 bases map to TRBD1. The CDR3 totals 14 residues. Germline V gene lookup returns CDR1 SGHAT and CDR2 FQNNGV. V dropped 7 bases and J dropped 4; count of bases not matched to a gene: 7. The CDR3 coding sequence is TGTGCCAGCACCACTTGGGACAGGGCAGAGACCCAGTACTTC. Residues: CASTTWDRAETQYF.

The table lists this clonotype with a few counts. CDR3 residues: CASHSLDSDTDTQYF. The CDR3 DNA follows: TGCGCCAGCCACTCCTTGGACAGCGACACAGATACGCAGTATTTT. The chain has TRBV4-1 and TRBJ2-3; D is perhaps TRBD1 (6 bases). The V gene's germline CDR1 is MGHRA and CDR2 YSYEKL. The CDR3 totals 15 residues. Deletions cut 8 bases from V and 2 bases from J, with 17 bases between.

This clonotype occurred a few times. This chain connects TRBV7-2 to TRBJ2-1; D could derive from TRBD1 or TRBD2 (5 bases each). CDR3 length: 14 residues. V gave up 3 bases and J gave up 6 bases, with 12 bases separating them. Germline V gives CDR1 SGHTA, CDR2 FQGNSA. CDR3: CASSFSGTGNEQFF. Written as DNA, the CDR3 is TGTGCCAGCAGCTTTTCGGGGACCGGCAATGAGCAGTTCTTC.

The gene calls are TRBV12-3 or TRBV12-4 and TRBJ2-1; no firm D call. This CDR3 spans 14 amino acids. Trimming took 10 bases from V and 7 from J, leaving 20 bases between them. The CDR3 region has the DNA TGTGCCACTGGAGCCCAAAATCTATGGAATGAGCAGTTCTTC. Translation gives CATGAQNLWNEQFF.

The V gene is TRBV2, the J gene TRBJ2-2; D gene unclear. V was shortened by 4 bases and J by 5 bases, with 14 bases between the two germline ends. This CDR3 spans 15 amino acids. Germline V gives CDR1 SNHLY, CDR2 FYNNEI. The DNA for the CDR3 is TGTGCCAGCAGTGCGCCCCGAATGGGGACCGGGGAGCTGTTTTTT. This translates into CASSAPRMGTGELFF. Full variable domain (outside the CDR3, taken from reference TRBV2 and TRBJ2-2): EPEVTQTPSHQVTQMGQEVILRCVPISNHLYFYWYRQILGQKVEFLVSFYNNEISEKSEIFDDQFSVERPDGSNFTLKIRSTKLEDSAMYFCASSAPRMGTGELFFGEGSRLTVL.